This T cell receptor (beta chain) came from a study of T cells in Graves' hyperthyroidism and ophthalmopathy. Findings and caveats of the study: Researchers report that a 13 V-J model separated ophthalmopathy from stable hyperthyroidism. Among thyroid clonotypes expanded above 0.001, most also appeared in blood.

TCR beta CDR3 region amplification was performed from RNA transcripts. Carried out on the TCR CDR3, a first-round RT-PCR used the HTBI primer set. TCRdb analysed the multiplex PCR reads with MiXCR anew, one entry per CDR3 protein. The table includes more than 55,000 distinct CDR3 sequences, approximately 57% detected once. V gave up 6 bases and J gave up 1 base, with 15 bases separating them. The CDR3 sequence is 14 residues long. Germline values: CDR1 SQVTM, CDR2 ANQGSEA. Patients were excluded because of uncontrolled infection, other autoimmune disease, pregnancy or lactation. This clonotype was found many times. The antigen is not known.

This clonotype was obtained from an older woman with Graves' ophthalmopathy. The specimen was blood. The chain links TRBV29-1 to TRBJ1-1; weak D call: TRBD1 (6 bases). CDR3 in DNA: TGCAGCGTCCAAAACCGGGGGGCGAACACTGAAGCTTTCTTT. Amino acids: CSVQNRGANTEAFF.